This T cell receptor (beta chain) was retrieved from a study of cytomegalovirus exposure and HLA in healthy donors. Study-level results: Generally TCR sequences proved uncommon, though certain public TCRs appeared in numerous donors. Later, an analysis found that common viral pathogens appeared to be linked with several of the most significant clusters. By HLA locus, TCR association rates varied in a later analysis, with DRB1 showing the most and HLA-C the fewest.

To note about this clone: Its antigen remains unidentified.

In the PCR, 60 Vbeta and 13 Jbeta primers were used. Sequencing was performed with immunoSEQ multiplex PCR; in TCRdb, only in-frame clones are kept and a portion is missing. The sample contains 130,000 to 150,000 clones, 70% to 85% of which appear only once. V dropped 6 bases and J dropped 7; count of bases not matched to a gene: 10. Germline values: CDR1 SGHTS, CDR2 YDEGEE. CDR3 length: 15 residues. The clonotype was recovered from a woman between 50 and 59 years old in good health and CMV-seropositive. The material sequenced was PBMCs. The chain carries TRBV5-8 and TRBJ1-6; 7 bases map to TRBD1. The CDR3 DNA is TGTGCCAGCACCAAGGGACAGTCTCCAAATTCACCCCTCCACTTT. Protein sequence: CASTKGQSPNSPLHF.